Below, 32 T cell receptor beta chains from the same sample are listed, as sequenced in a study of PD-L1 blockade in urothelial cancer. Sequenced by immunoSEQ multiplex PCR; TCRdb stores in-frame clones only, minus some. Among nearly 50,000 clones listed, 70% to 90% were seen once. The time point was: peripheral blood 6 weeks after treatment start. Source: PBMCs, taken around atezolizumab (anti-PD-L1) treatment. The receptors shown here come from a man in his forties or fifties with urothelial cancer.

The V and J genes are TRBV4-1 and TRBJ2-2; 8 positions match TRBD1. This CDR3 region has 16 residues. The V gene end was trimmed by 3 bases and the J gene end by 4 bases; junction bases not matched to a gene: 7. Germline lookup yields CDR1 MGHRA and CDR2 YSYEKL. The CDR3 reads CASSQPRTGSTGELFF. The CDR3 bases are TGCGCCAGCAGCCAGCCCCGGACAGGGAGCACCGGGGAGCTGTTTTTT.

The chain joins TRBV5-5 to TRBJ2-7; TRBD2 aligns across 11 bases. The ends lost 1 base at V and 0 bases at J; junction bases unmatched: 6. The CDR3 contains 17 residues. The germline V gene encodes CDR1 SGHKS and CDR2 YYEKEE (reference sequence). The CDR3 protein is CASSLRGLAVSSYEQYF. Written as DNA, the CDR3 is TGTGCCAGCAGCTTGAGGGGACTAGCGGTTAGCTCCTACGAGCAGTACTTC.

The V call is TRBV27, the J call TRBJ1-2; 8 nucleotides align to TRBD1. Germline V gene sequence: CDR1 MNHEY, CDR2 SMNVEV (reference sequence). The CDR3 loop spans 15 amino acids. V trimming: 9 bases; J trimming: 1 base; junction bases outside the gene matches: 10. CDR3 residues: CASIFRQGNNYGYTF. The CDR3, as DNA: TGTGCCAGTATATTCCGACAGGGGAATAACTATGGCTACACCTTC.

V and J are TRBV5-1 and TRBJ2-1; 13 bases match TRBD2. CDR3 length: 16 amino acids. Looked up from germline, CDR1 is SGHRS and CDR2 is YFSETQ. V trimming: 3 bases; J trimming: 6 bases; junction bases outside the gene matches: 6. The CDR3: CASSSGLAGALNEQFF. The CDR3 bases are TGCGCCAGCAGCTCTGGACTAGCGGGGGCCCTCAATGAGCAGTTCTTC.

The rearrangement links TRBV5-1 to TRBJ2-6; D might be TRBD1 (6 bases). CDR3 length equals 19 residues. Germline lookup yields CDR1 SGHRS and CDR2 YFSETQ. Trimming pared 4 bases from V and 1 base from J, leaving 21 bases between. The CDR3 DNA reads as TGCGCCAGCAGCCTATCCCCGCCCTCCACAGGGTCTGGGGCCAACGTCCTGACTTTC. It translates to CASSLSPPSTGSGANVLTF.

DNA for the CDR3: TGTGCCAGCAGCCAGGGACTAGCGGGGGGGGCGTTTCATGAGCAGTTCTTC. It codes for CASSQGLAGGAFHEQFF. The V gene is TRBV11-3, the J gene TRBJ2-1, with 16 positions matching TRBD2. The germline V gene encodes CDR1 SGHNT and CDR2 YENEEA. The CDR3 is 17 amino acids. V lost 5 bases to trimming and J lost 8 bases; unmatched junction nucleotides: 9.

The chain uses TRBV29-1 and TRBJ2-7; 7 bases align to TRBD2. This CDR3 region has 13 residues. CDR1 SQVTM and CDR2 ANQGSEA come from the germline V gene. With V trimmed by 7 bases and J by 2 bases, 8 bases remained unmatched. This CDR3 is CSASGGVAYEQYF. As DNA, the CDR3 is TGCAGCGCTAGCGGAGGGGTGGCCTACGAGCAGTACTTC.

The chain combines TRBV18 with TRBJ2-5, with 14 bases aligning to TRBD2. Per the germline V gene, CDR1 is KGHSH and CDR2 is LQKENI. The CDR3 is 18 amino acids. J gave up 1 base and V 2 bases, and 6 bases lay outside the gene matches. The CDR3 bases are TGTGCCAGCTCACCAAGGACTAGCGGGGGGCCCTCCCAAGAGACCCAGTACTTC. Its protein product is CASSPRTSGGPSQETQYF. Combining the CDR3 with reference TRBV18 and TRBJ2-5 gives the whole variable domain NAGVMQNPRHLVRRRGQEARLRCSPMKGHSHVYWYRQLPEEGLKFMVYLQKENIIDESGMPKERFSAEFPKEGPSILRIQQVVRGDSAAYFCASSPRTSGGPSQETQYFGPGTRLLVL.

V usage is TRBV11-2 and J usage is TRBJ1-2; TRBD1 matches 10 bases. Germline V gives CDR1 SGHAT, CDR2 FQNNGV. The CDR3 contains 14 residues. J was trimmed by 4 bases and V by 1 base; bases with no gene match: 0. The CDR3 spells CASSLGTGGYGYTF. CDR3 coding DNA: TGTGCCAGCAGCTTAGGGACAGGGGGCTATGGCTACACCTTC. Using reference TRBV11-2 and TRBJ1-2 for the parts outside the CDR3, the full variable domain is EAGVAQSPRYKIIEKRQSVAFWCNPISGHATLYWYQQILGQGPKLLIQFQNNGVVDDSQLPKDRFSAERLKGVDSTLKIQPAKLEDSAVYLCASSLGTGGYGYTFGSGTRLTVV.

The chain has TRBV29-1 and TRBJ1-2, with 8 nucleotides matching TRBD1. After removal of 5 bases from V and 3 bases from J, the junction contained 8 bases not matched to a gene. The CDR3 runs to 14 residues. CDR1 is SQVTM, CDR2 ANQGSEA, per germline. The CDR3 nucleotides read TGCAGCGTTCGGACAGGGAGTGGCGACTATGGCTACACCTTC. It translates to CSVRTGSGDYGYTF.

The DNA of the CDR3 is TGTGCCAGCAGTTATTACAGGCTGGAGAACACTGAAGCTTTCTTT. Translating gives CASSYYRLENTEAFF. This sequence joins TRBV6-6 and TRBJ1-1; tentatively, D is TRBD1 (5 bases). V dropped 3 bases and J dropped 1 base, with 12 bases sitting between them. The germline V gene has CDR1 MNHNY and CDR2 SVGAGI (reference sequence). CDR3 length equals 15 residues.

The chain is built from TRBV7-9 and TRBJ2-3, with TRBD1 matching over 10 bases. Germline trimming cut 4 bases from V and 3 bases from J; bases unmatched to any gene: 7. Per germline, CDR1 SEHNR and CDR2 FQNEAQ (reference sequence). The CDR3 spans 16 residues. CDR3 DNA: TGTGCCAGCAGCTGGGGGGGGACAGGGGAAACAGATACGCAGTATTTT. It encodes CASSWGGTGETDTQYF.

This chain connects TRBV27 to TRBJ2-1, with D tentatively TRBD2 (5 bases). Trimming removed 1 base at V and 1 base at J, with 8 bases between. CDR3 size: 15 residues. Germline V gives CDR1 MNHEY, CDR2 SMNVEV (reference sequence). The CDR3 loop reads CASSLFGESYNEQFF. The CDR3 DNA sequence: TGTGCCAGCAGTTTATTCGGGGAGTCCTACAATGAGCAGTTCTTC.

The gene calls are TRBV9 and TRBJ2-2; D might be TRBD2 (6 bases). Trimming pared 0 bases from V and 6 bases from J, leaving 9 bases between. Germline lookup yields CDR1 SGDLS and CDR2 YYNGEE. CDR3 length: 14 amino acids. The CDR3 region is CASSVEVAAGELFF. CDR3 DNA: TGTGCCAGCAGCGTAGAGGTAGCGGCCGGGGAGCTGTTTTTT.

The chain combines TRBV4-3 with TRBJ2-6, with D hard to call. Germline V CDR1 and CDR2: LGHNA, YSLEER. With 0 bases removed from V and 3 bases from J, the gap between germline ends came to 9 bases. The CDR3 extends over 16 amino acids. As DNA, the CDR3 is TGCGCCAGCAGCCAAGATCCAGGTAATGGGGCCAACGTCCTGACTTTC. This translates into CASSQDPGNGANVLTF.

CDR3 protein: CASSARQRSTEQYF. CDR3 nucleotide sequence: TGTGCCAGCAGCGCAAGGCAGAGGTCAACCGAGCAGTACTTC. The chain employs TRBV7-2 and TRBJ2-7; D uncertain. Between the trimmed V and J ends, which lost 5 bases and 6 bases, there was a span of 17 bases. The V gene's germline CDR1 is SGHTA and CDR2 FQGNSA. The CDR3 runs to 14 residues. The full variable domain, completed using reference TRBV7-2 and TRBJ2-7, is GAGVSQSPSNKVTEKGKDVELRCDPISGHTALYWYRQSLGQGLEFLIYFQGNSAPDKSGLPSDRFSAERTGGSVSTLTIQRTQQEDSAVYLCASSARQRSTEQYFGPGTRLTVT.

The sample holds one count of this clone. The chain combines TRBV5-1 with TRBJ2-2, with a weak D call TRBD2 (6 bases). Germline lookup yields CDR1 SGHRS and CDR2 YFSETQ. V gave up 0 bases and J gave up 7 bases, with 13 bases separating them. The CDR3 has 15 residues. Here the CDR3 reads CASSLGGGTGGELFF. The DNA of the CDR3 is TGCGCCAGCAGCTTGGGAGGAGGGACCGGCGGGGAGCTGTTTTTT. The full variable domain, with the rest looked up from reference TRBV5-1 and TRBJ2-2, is KAGVTQTPRYLIKTRGQQVTLSCSPISGHRSVSWYQQTPGQGLQFLFEYFSETQRNKGNFPGRFSGRQFSNSRSEMNVSTLELGDSALYLCASSLGGGTGGELFFGEGSRLTVL.

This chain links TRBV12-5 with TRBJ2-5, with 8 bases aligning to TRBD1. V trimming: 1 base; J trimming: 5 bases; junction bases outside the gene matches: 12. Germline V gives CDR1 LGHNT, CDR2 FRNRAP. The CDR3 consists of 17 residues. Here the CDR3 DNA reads TGTGCTAGTGGTTTGGGAACATCCAGGGGGCTGACTGAGACCCAGTACTTC. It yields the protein CASGLGTSRGLTETQYF.

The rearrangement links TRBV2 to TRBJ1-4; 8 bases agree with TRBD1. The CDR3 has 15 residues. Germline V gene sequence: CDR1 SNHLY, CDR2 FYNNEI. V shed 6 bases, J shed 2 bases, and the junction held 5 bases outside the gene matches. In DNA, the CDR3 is TGTGCCAGCAGAGCCCAGGGGGCGACTAATGAAAAACTGTTTTTT. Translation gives CASRAQGATNEKLFF.

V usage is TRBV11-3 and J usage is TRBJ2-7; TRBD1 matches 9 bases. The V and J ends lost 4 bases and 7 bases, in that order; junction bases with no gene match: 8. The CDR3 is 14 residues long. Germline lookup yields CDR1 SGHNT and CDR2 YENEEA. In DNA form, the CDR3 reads TGTGCCAGCAGCTCAGGGACCGGGACAGGGGAGCAGTACTTC. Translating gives CASSSGTGTGEQYF.

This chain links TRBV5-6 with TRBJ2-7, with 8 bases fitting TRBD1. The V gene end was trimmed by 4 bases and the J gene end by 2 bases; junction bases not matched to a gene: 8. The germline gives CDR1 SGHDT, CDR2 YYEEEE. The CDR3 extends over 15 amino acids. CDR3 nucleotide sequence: TGTGCCAGCAGCCTAACCGACAGGGGAACCTACGAGCAGTACTTC. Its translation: CASSLTDRGTYEQYF.

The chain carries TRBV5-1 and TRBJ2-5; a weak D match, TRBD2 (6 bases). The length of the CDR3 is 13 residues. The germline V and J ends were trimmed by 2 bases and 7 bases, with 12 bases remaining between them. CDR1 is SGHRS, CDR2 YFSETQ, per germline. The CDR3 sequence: CASSFGGAVTQYF. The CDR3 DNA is TGCGCCAGCAGCTTCGGCGGGGCGGTGACCCAGTACTTC.

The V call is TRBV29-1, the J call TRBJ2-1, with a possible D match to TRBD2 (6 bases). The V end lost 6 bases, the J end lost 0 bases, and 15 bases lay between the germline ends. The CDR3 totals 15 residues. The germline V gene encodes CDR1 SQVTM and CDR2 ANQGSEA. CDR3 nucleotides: TGCAGCGTGCAGATCGCCGGGAGCTCCTACAATGAGCAGTTCTTC. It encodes CSVQIAGSSYNEQFF.

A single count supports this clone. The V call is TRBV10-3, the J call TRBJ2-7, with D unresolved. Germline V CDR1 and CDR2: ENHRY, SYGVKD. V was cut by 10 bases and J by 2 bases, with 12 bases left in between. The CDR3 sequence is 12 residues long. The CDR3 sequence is CATGRSTYEQYF. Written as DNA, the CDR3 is TGTGCCACTGGTCGAAGCACCTACGAGCAGTACTTC.

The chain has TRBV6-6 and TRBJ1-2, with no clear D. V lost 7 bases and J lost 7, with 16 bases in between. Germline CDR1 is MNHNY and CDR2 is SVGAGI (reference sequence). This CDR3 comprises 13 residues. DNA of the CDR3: TGTGCCAGCAAGGGAACCGTAGGAGGTGGCTACACCTTC. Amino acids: CASKGTVGGGYTF.

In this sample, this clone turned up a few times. CDR3 region: CASSEVSGGPDTQYF. CDR3 nucleotide sequence: TGTGCCAGCAGTGAGGTATCGGGGGGCCCAGATACGCAGTATTTT. The chain employs TRBV6-4 and TRBJ2-3, with a weak D call TRBD2 (7 bases). The CDR3 consists of 15 residues. Germline V CDR1 and CDR2: MRHNA, SNTAGT. V lost 3 bases and J lost 4, with 14 bases in between.

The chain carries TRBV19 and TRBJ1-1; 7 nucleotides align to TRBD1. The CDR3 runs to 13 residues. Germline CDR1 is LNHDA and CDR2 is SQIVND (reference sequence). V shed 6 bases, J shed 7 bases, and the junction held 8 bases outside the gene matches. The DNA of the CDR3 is TGTGCCAGTAGAATACAGGGGTCGGGTGAAGCTTTCTTT. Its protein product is CASRIQGSGEAFF.

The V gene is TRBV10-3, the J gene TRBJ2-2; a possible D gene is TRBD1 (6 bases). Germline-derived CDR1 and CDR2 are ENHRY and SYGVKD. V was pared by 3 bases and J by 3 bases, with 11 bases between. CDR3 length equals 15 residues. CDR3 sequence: CAISDGGSDTGELFF. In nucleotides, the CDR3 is TGTGCCATCAGTGATGGGGGCAGTGACACCGGGGAGCTGTTTTTT.

The CDR3, as DNA: TGCGCCAGCAGGCGCGGGGAACCGAACACTGAAGCTTTCTTT. This translates into CASRRGEPNTEAFF. The rearrangement uses TRBV5-1 and TRBJ1-1; D not certain. The CDR3 consists of 14 residues. Germline CDR1 and CDR2: SGHRS and YFSETQ. V lost 5 bases and J lost 1, with 12 bases in between. Full variable domain (rest looked up from reference TRBV5-1 and TRBJ1-1): KAGVTQTPRYLIKTRGQQVTLSCSPISGHRSVSWYQQTPGQGLQFLFEYFSETQRNKGNFPGRFSGRQFSNSRSEMNVSTLELGDSALYLCASRRGEPNTEAFFGQGTRLTVV.

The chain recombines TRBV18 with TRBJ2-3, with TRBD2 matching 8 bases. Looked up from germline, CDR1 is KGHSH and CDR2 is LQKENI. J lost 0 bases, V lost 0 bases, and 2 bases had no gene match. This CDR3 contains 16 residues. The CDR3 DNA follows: TGTGCCAGCTCACCACCAGGGACTAGGAGCACAGATACGCAGTATTTT. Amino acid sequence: CASSPPGTRSTDTQYF.

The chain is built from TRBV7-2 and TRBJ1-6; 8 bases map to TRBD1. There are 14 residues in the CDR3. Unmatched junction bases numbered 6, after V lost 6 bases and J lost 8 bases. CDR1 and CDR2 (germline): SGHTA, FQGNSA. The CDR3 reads CASRPDRGYSPLHF. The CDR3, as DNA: TGTGCCAGCAGGCCCGACAGGGGTTATTCACCCCTCCACTTT.

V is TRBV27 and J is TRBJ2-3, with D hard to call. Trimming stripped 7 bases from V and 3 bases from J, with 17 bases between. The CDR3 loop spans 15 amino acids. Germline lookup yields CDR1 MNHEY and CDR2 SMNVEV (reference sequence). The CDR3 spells CASTRLGVRTDTQYF. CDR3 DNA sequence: TGTGCCAGCACCCGTCTTGGAGTAAGGACAGATACGCAGTATTTT.